The 28 T cell receptor beta chains below come from one sample, sequenced in a study of beta chain features in type 1 diabetes. Overall study results and limits: For Type 1 diabetes patients, all four CD4+ subsets carried TCRB CDR3s that were moderately but significantly shorter.

These receptors have no known antigen. Expressed TCRB transcripts were sequenced, since all the RNA that had been isolated was reverse transcribed. Produced via immunoSEQ multiplex PCR; TCRdb's table is partial and in-frame only. The data show around 710,000 clones, over 10% seen once. Sequencing was carried out using naive CD4+ T cells from blood. The source of these receptors is a man between 25 and 39 years old with type 1 diabetes.

V gene TRBV2 combines with J gene TRBJ2-1, with D possibly being TRBD1 or TRBD2 (5 bases each). V was pared by 6 bases and J by 4 bases, with 13 bases between. CDR1 is SNHLY, CDR2 FYNNEI, per germline. This CDR3 contains 14 residues. Here the CDR3 reads CASSSRDLYNEQFF. CDR3 in DNA: TGTGCCAGCAGCTCCCGGGACCTTTACAATGAGCAGTTCTTC.

V usage is TRBV27 and J usage is TRBJ1-2; D unclear. The germline CDR1 and CDR2 sequences are MNHEY and SMNVEV (reference sequence). Trimming took 2 bases from V and 7 from J, leaving 14 bases between them. The CDR3 consists of 14 residues. The DNA of the CDR3 is TGTGCCAGCAGTTTAAATTTCGCTCTCGGTGGCTACACCTTC. The encoded protein is CASSLNFALGGYTF.

As regards this clone: This sample includes further DNA sequences coding for the same CDR3. The chain is built from TRBV5-1 and TRBJ2-5; D ambiguous. This CDR3 spans 13 amino acids. V was shortened by 0 bases and J by 2 bases, with 5 bases between the two germline ends. The germline CDR1 and CDR2 sequences are SGHRS and YFSETQ. The CDR3 nucleotides are TGCGCCAGCAGCTTGGGTCAGCAAGAGACCCAGTACTTC. Encoded protein: CASSLGQQETQYF.

The chain has TRBV7-2 and TRBJ2-2; the D gene could be TRBD1 or TRBD2 (5 bases each). There are 14 residues in the CDR3. Germline-derived CDR1 and CDR2 are SGHTA and FQGNSA. Trimming took off 5 bases at V and 5 bases at J, with 12 bases between the two ends. CDR3 nucleotide sequence: TGTGCCAGCAGCGGAGGAACAGGAACCGGGGAGCTGTTTTTT. It yields the protein CASSGGTGTGELFF.

The table lists this clone with a few counts. This chain uses TRBV6-1 with TRBJ2-3, with D possibly TRBD2 on 6 matching bases. V gave up 1 base and J gave up 0 bases, with 14 bases separating them. Germline CDR1 reads MNHNS; CDR2 reads SASEGT. The CDR3 is 17 amino acids. This chain's CDR3 is CASSEDQGGGSTDTQYF. The CDR3 DNA is TGTGCCAGCAGTGAAGATCAGGGAGGAGGGAGCACAGATACGCAGTATTTT.

This clone came up a few times. The J gene is TRBJ1-2, the V gene TRBV2; D gene uncertain. Germline V gives CDR1 SNHLY, CDR2 FYNNEI. The CDR3 loop spans 14 amino acids. With 4 bases removed from V and 3 bases from J, the gap between germline ends came to 12 bases. CDR3: CASSVTGFDYGYTF. The CDR3 DNA follows: TGTGCCAGCAGTGTCACGGGTTTCGACTATGGCTACACCTTC.

Here the CDR3 reads CASSRGQQETQYF. The DNA of the CDR3 is TGCGCCAGCAGCCGGGGACAGCAAGAGACCCAGTACTTC. The chain recombines TRBV4-3 with TRBJ2-5; 7 positions agree with TRBD1. This CDR3 comprises 13 residues. J was trimmed by 2 bases and V by 4 bases; bases with no gene match: 1. The germline CDR1 and CDR2 sequences are LGHNA and YSLEER.

In its sample, this clone was seen a few times. The chain links TRBV5-1 to TRBJ2-7; D is perhaps TRBD2 (5 bases). Trimming shortened V by 1 base and J by 5 bases, and 10 bases separated the two germline ends. The CDR3 totals 13 residues. Germline CDR1 SGHRS, CDR2 YFSETQ. The CDR3 spells CASSLTPGDEQYF. The DNA for the CDR3 is TGCGCCAGCAGCTTGACGCCCGGGGACGAGCAGTACTTC.

This clone was detected only a few times. V and J are TRBV6-6 and TRBJ2-3, with D possibly being TRBD2 (6 bases). CDR3 size: 14 residues. The V end lost 10 bases, the J end lost 0 bases, and 14 bases lay between the germline ends. Per the germline V gene, CDR1 is MNHNY and CDR2 is SVGAGI (reference sequence). CDR3 nucleotide sequence: TGTGCCATACTAACGGGGGAAAGCACAGATACGCAGTATTTT. Encoded protein: CAILTGESTDTQYF.

In its sample, this clone was seen a few times. The CDR3 nucleotides read TGTGCCAGCTCATCGGACAGGCAAGAGACCCAGTACTTC. Its protein product is CASSSDRQETQYF. This rearrangement joins TRBV18 to TRBJ2-5; 7 bases match TRBD1. V lost 5 bases, J lost 2 bases, and 2 bases stayed unmatched. CDR1 and CDR2 (germline): KGHSH, LQKENI. The CDR3 contains 13 residues.

The chain combines TRBV4-2 with TRBJ1-4, with D unclear. This CDR3 has 14 amino acids. V lost 3 bases, J lost 3 bases, and 8 bases lay in between. From germline, CDR1 is LGHNA and CDR2 YNFKEQ. CDR3 nucleotides: TGTGCCAGCAGCCACGGAGCACCTAATGAAAAACTGTTTTTT. It is translated as CASSHGAPNEKLFF.

This CDR3 is CASSLALHGGDEQYF. The CDR3 DNA reads as TGTGCCAGCAGCTTAGCACTACACGGCGGGGACGAGCAGTACTTC. The V call is TRBV7-8, the J call TRBJ2-7, with D maybe TRBD2 (6 bases). The ends were cut back, 0 bases at V and 5 bases at J, with 14 bases in the middle. Germline values: CDR1 SGHVS, CDR2 FQNEAQ. The CDR3 is 15 amino acids. Drawing the rest from reference TRBV7-8 and TRBJ2-7, the complete variable domain is GAGVSQSPRYKVAKRGQDVALRCDPISGHVSLFWYQQALGQGPEFLTYFQNEAQLDKSGLPSDRFFAERPEGSVSTLKIQRTQQEDSAVYLCASSLALHGGDEQYFGPGTRLTVT.

This clone was detected a few times. The sample carries other DNA sequences with the same CDR3. V usage is TRBV2 and J usage is TRBJ1-1; D may be TRBD1 (5 bases). The CDR3 covers 13 residues. From germline, CDR1 is SNHLY and CDR2 FYNNEI. Trimming took off 4 bases at V and 1 base at J, with 7 bases between the two ends. The CDR3 nucleotides are TGTGCCAGCAGTGGACAGCCGAACACTGAAGCTTTCTTT. This encodes CASSGQPNTEAFF.

The J gene is TRBJ2-3, the V gene TRBV6-6; 12 positions match TRBD2. The CDR3 is 15 amino acids. Germline CDR1 MNHNY, CDR2 SVGAGI (reference sequence). After removal of 2 bases from V and 3 bases from J, the junction contained 0 bases not matched to a gene. The DNA of the CDR3 is TGTGCCAGCAGTTACGGGACTAGCGGGACAGATACGCAGTATTTT. Protein: CASSYGTSGTDTQYF.

This clone has a handful of counts. At one end the junction does not follow the germline gene, possibly because of a read error. The chain links TRBV28 to TRBJ1-5; D is ambiguous. There are 12 residues in the CDR3. Germline assignment: CDR1 MDHEN and CDR2 SYDVKM. The CDR3 reads CRAGDSNQPQHF. DNA of the CDR3: TGCCGGGCGGGAGATAGCAATCAGCCCCAGCATTTT.

This chain uses TRBV9 with TRBJ2-3, with a possible D match to TRBD2 (6 bases). Germline-derived CDR1 and CDR2 are SGDLS and YYNGEE. This CDR3 is built from 17 residues. Between the trimmed V and J ends, which lost 3 bases and 1 base, there was a span of 18 bases. CDR3 sequence: CASSAAEGTSGTDTQYF. In nucleotides, the CDR3 is TGTGCCAGCAGCGCCGCTGAGGGGACTTCCGGCACAGATACGCAGTATTTT.

The CDR3 nucleotides are TGCGCCAGCAGTAGTCCCTCGGGCACCGGGGAGCTGTTTTTT. It codes for CASSSPSGTGELFF. The V call is TRBV4-3, the J call TRBJ2-2; D is unclear. Germline V lookup: CDR1 LGHNA, CDR2 YSLEER. Between the trimmed V and J ends, which lost 6 bases and 4 bases, there was a span of 12 bases. The CDR3 is 14 residues long.

The rearrangement links TRBV7-9 to TRBJ1-4; D ambiguous. This CDR3 contains 16 residues. The germline V gene has CDR1 SEHNR and CDR2 FQNEAQ (reference sequence). Trimming removed 5 bases at V and 0 bases at J, with 13 bases between. This CDR3 is CASSRPEHATNEKLFF. In nucleotides, the CDR3 is TGTGCCAGCAGCCGACCCGAGCATGCAACTAATGAAAAACTGTTTTTT.

In this sample, this clone turned up a few times. The J gene is TRBJ1-6, the V gene TRBV11-2; TRBD1 agrees at 10 bases. Germline CDR1 and CDR2: SGHAT and FQNNGV. CDR3 length equals 16 residues. J was trimmed by 12 bases and V by 2 bases; bases with no gene match: 10. The DNA for the CDR3 is TGTGCCAGCAGCTTACTCGGGACAGGGGAAGGGCTACCCCTCCACTTT. Its translation is CASSLLGTGEGLPLHF.

V is TRBV18 and J is TRBJ1-2; D is possibly TRBD1 (5 bases). The CDR3 length is 15 residues. Trimming shortened V by 3 bases and J by 3 bases, and 14 bases separated the two germline ends. Per germline, CDR1 KGHSH and CDR2 LQKENI. The DNA for the CDR3 is TGTGCCAGCTCACCCGGTGAAGGGGCTTACTATGGCTACACCTTC. Protein product: CASSPGEGAYYGYTF. Supplemented by reference TRBV18 and TRBJ1-2, the full variable domain reads NAGVMQNPRHLVRRRGQEARLRCSPMKGHSHVYWYRQLPEEGLKFMVYLQKENIIDESGMPKERFSAEFPKEGPSILRIQQVVRGDSAAYFCASSPGEGAYYGYTFGSGTRLTVV.

The V call is TRBV9, the J call TRBJ2-3; TRBD2 aligns across 8 bases. Trimming took 0 bases from V and 1 from J; bases not matched to a gene: 7. Germline lookup yields CDR1 SGDLS and CDR2 YYNGEE. The CDR3 runs to 17 residues. The CDR3, as DNA: TGTGCCAGCAGCGTAGGTTTACGAGCGGGGGGCACAGATACGCAGTATTTT. It translates to CASSVGLRAGGTDTQYF.

This clone turned up a few times. The chain uses TRBV7-9 and TRBJ2-7; TRBD1 might be the D (6 bases). V was trimmed by 5 bases and J by 10 bases, leaving 15 bases between them. CDR3 length: 12 residues. Looked up from germline, CDR1 is SEHNR and CDR2 is FQNEAQ (reference sequence). CDR3 sequence: CASSPQGTQQYF. DNA of the CDR3: TGTGCCAGCAGCCCCCAAGGGACACAACAGTACTTC.

V is TRBV5-4 and J is TRBJ1-5, with a weak D call TRBD1 (6 bases). Trimming took 0 bases from V and 7 from J, leaving 11 bases between them. The germline CDR1 and CDR2 sequences are SGHNT and YYREEE (reference sequence). The CDR3 runs 14 residues. The CDR3 nucleotides read TGTGCCAGCAGCTTGGGAGGGCAGGGGCAGCCCCAGCATTTT. Residues: CASSLGGQGQPQHF.

This clone was found a few times. The chain has TRBV4-1 and TRBJ2-3; the D gene could be TRBD1 or TRBD2 (6 bases each). CDR1 and CDR2 from the germline V gene are MGHRA and YSYEKL. The CDR3 is made up of 17 amino acids. Trimming removed 0 bases from V and 1 base from J, with 14 bases in between. This chain's CDR3 is CASSQEGGLVGTDTQYF. In DNA, the CDR3 is TGCGCCAGCAGCCAAGAGGGGGGCCTGGTTGGCACAGATACGCAGTATTTT.

The V call is TRBV11-1, the J call TRBJ1-1; D unclear. The CDR3 is made up of 12 amino acids. Per the germline V gene, CDR1 is SGHAT and CDR2 is FQDESV (reference sequence). V was shortened by 0 bases and J by 2 bases, with 1 base between the two germline ends. The CDR3: CASSLANTEAFF. The CDR3 coding sequence is TGTGCCAGCAGCTTAGCCAACACTGAAGCTTTCTTT.

The rearrangement links TRBV19 to TRBJ1-2, with unresolved D. V dropped 0 bases and J dropped 6 bases, with 11 bases sitting between them. Germline V gives CDR1 LNHDA, CDR2 SQIVND (reference sequence). There are 14 residues in the CDR3. In DNA form, the CDR3 reads TGTGCCAGTAGTATAGATCTGGGGTTCGATGGCTACACCTTC. Protein: CASSIDLGFDGYTF.

The chain employs TRBV6-6 and TRBJ1-2; weak D call: TRBD1 (5 bases). This CDR3 comprises 14 residues. V was trimmed by 0 bases and J by 5 bases, leaving 10 bases between them. CDR1 and CDR2 (germline): MNHNY, SVGAGI (reference sequence). The CDR3 DNA is TGTGCCAGCAGTTACTCCTCAGGACATTATGGCTACACCTTC. It specifies CASSYSSGHYGYTF.

This chain joins TRBV30 and TRBJ2-2, with TRBD1 matching 11 bases. Per the germline V gene, CDR1 is GTSNPN and CDR2 is SVGIG (reference sequence). After removal of 2 bases from V and 4 bases from J, the junction contained 6 bases not matched to a gene. The CDR3 runs 16 residues. The CDR3 spells CAWSTPGTGGTGELFF. Here the CDR3 DNA reads TGTGCCTGGAGTACCCCCGGGACAGGGGGCACCGGGGAGCTGTTTTTT.